The clone carrying this T cell receptor beta chain was picked up a small number of times. The target antigen is unknown. The data stem from a study of cytomegalovirus exposure and HLA in healthy donors. Study outcomes and limitations: Specificity of a few CMV-associated chains for CMV antigens was verified in vitro. When analyzed later, a missense DCLRE1C variant was found to be linked to TCR beta V- and J-gene trimming. Equally common other TCR beta chains were less clonally expanded than HLA-associated ones, a later analysis found.

Each donor was nominally healthy when sampled (though unrecorded immune exposures were likely). Researchers ran the PCR with 60 Vbeta and 13 Jbeta primers. Libraries were prepared by immunoSEQ multiplex PCR; TCRdb keeps only in-frame clonotypes and omits some of them. The sample shows 110,000 to 150,000 clones, around a tenth of them seen only once. Deletions cut 8 bases from V and 5 bases from J, with 21 bases between. Germline CDR1 reads MNHEY; CDR2 reads SMNVEV (reference sequence). This CDR3 is 16 amino acids long. The TCR was taken from a man aged 45-65 years in good health and CMV-seronegative. The J gene is TRBJ1-4, the V gene TRBV27; D gene ambiguous. Sequences were obtained from PBMCs. This CDR3 is CASSRIGAGRNEKLFF. The CDR3 nucleotides read TGTGCCAGCTCCCGAATTGGAGCGGGCCGAAATGAAAAACTGTTTTTT.